This TCR beta chain was profiled in a study of vaccination effects on CD4 cells after COVID-19. Overall study context: Samples were taken post-vaccine, and their median timing was 72 days after the second dose.

Expansion with viral peptide pools was applied to antigen-specific CD4+ T cells by the ViraFEST assay prior to sequencing. Following an approximately ten-day culture, CD4+ T cells were purified. All participants had two doses of either the BNT162b2 or mRNA-1273 vaccine. Nucleocapsid antibodies were negative in the vaccine recipients, who had never had SARS-CoV-2 infection. Wells containing two million PBMC each were cultured with about 9.4 IU/ml IL-2 and 8 to 10 ug/ml peptides. Points from the study as a whole: After vaccination, at late timepoints, clones induced by infection and by vaccine contracted markedly.

The repertoire was sequenced with immunoSEQ multiplex PCR; TCRdb's copy has only in-frame clones and lacks some. The sample carries over 80,000 clones, over 75% recorded once. Germline V gene data show CDR1 as MNHEY and CDR2 as SMNVEV (reference sequence). The CDR3 consists of 14 residues. V gave up 4 bases and J gave up 6 bases, with 15 bases separating them. This clone was seen more than once but under ten times. As yet, its antigen is unknown. This chain connects TRBV27 to TRBJ1-2; D not certain. The TCR originated in a human donor who received a COVID-19 vaccine. Here the sequenced sample was CD4+ T cells from PBMCs cultured with HCoV-OC43 spike peptides, taken after COVID-19 vaccination. Subset given: HCoV-OC43 spike overlapping peptide pool stimulation. DNA of the CDR3: TGTGCCAGCAGTTCCAATAGGCTCGGACATGGCTACACCTTC. Protein sequence: CASSSNRLGHGYTF.